This is a list of T cell receptor beta chains from one sample in a study of shared T cell receptors in the human thymus. Using immunoSEQ multiplex PCR, the repertoire was profiled, and TCRdb retains in-frame clones only, with some absent. The table lists about 660,000 clones, more than 75% of them singletons. The data were also submitted as part of a second study, on human thymus T cells.

Input material: thymocytes. These receptors came from a boy less than two years old with a congenital heart defect. CDR3s include the opening cysteine and the closing phenylalanine or tryptophan. D genes are given only for firm matches. For some rows the clone size is stated as once, few or many, or as a class when expanded; others skip it.

NA,15,TRBJ2-7,TRBD2,TRBV28,CASSLVAGLPYEQYF,TGTGCCAGCAGTTTAGTAGCGGGGCTGCCCTACGAGCAGTACTTC
NA,15,TRBJ2-7,TRBD2,TRBV14,CASSPGREGGYEQYF,TGTGCCAGCAGCCCCGGTCGGGAGGGAGGCTACGAGCAGTACTTC
NA,14,TRBJ1-1,TRBD1,TRBV2,CASSLPDRGTEAFF,TGTGCCAGCAGTCTCCCGGACAGGGGGACTGAAGCTTTCTTT
once,18,TRBJ2-1,NA,TRBV4-1,CASSQEFRPGANYNEQFF,TGCGCCAGCAGCCAAGAGTTTCGACCGGGAGCTAACTACAATGAGCAGTTCTTC
NA,17,TRBJ2-5,NA,TRBV4-1,CASSQLLVLHDMETQYF,TGCGCCAGCAGCCAGCTACTAGTTCTCCACGACATGGAGACCCAGTACTTC
once,16,TRBJ2-5,NA,TRBV7-9,CASSFVHGAGVETQYF,TGTGCCAGCAGCTTCGTTCATGGGGCAGGGGTCGAGACCCAGTACTTC
NA,14,TRBJ2-7,NA,TRBV5-1,CASSLGPGSYEQYF,TGCGCCAGCAGCTTGGGTCCAGGATCCTACGAGCAGTACTTC
once,16,TRBJ2-1,TRBD2,TRBV4-2,CASSQRFWREKREQFF,TGTGCCAGCAGCCAACGGTTTTGGCGGGAGAAACGTGAGCAGTTCTTC
NA,14,TRBJ2-7,TRBD1,TRBV25-1,CARPGGQGVHEQYF,TGTGCCAGGCCTGGGGGACAGGGGGTCCACGAGCAGTACTTC
NA,11,TRBJ2-1,TRBD2,TRBV20-1,CSAGTRWEQFF,TGCAGTGCGGGGACTAGATGGGAGCAGTTCTTC
NA,17,TRBJ2-5,TRBD1,TRBV5-4,CASSCSGQGSYQETQYF,TGTGCCAGCAGCTGCAGCGGACAGGGGTCGTACCAAGAGACCCAGTACTTC
NA,13,TRBJ2-1,NA,TRBV12-5,CASVRIPYNEQFF,TGTGCTAGCGTGCGGATCCCCTACAATGAGCAGTTCTTC
NA,14,TRBJ2-7,NA,TRBV12-2,CASRLSHGSYEQYF,TGTGCAAGTCGCTTAAGCCACGGCTCCTACGAGCAGTACTTC
NA,17,TRBJ2-2,TRBD2,TRBV4-2,CASSQGLAGANTGELFF,TGTGCCAGCAGCCAGGGACTAGCGGGAGCGAACACCGGGGAGCTGTTTTTT
NA,15,TRBJ1-1,NA,TRBV5-1,CASSLVAGEITEAFF,TGCGCCAGCAGCTTGGTGGCAGGGGAGATCACTGAAGCTTTCTTT
once,14,TRBJ2-4,TRBD1,TRBV6-1,CASTPPTGENIQYF,TGTGCCAGCACCCCTCCGACAGGGGAAAACATTCAGTACTTC
NA,16,TRBJ2-2,NA,TRBV18,CASSPRDSANTGELFF,TGTGCCAGCTCACCCCGTGATAGCGCGAACACCGGGGAGCTGTTTTTT
NA,17,TRBJ1-3,NA,TRBV5-1,CASSLVGEGNAGNTIYF,TGCGCCAGCAGCTTGGTAGGGGAGGGGAACGCTGGAAACACCATATATTTT
once,14,TRBJ2-1,NA,TRBV6-4,CASSDSSTGNEQFF,TGTGCCAGCAGTGACTCGAGCACGGGCAATGAGCAGTTCTTC
few,16,TRBJ2-2,TRBD2,TRBV7-9,CASSRGTSGKYGELFF,TGTGCCAGCAGCAGGGGGACTAGCGGGAAGTACGGGGAGCTGTTTTTT
NA,15,TRBJ2-3,NA,TRBV25-1,CASRDLSGRTDTQYF,TGTGCCAGCAGGGACCTCAGCGGGCGCACAGATACGCAGTATTTT
NA,18,TRBJ2-3,TRBD2,TRBV7-9,CASSHNYGLAGGGDTQYF,TGTGCCAGCAGCCACAACTACGGACTAGCGGGAGGGGGAGATACGCAGTATTTT
NA,12,TRBJ1-4,NA,TRBV30,CACTGPLGKLFF,TGTGCCTGTACAGGGCCCCTGGGAAAACTGTTTTTT
NA,14,TRBJ1-4,TRBD1,TRBV19,CASSTQGANEKLFF,TGTGCCAGTAGTACACAGGGGGCTAATGAAAAACTGTTTTTT
NA,16,TRBJ2-5,TRBD2,TRBV5-4,CASSFGLAGASETQYF,TGTGCCAGCAGCTTCGGACTAGCGGGAGCGTCAGAGACCCAGTACTTC
NA,14,TRBJ2-1,NA,TRBV6-6,CASRTDSSYNEQFF,TGTGCCAGCAGGACAGACAGCTCCTACAATGAGCAGTTCTTC
NA,21,TRBJ2-5,TRBD2,TRBV5-1,CASSLGHPGLAGERRGETQYF,TGCGCCAGCAGCTTGGGACACCCTGGACTAGCGGGAGAACGTAGAGGGGAGACCCAGTACTTC
NA,14,TRBJ2-1,TRBD2,TRBV6-4,CASSDSGLYNEQFF,TGTGCCAGCAGTGATAGCGGGCTTTACAATGAGCAGTTCTTC
few,15,TRBJ2-7,TRBD2,TRBV27,CASSFGRGEPYEQYF,TGTGCCAGCAGCTTTGGGAGGGGAGAGCCCTACGAGCAGTACTTC
NA,13,TRBJ1-2,TRBD1,TRBV5-1,CASGPGTGPGYTF,TGCGCCTCAGGCCCCGGGACAGGGCCCGGCTACACCTTC
NA,14,TRBJ1-2,NA,TRBV5-1,CASSLGQENYGYTF,TGCGCCAGCAGCTTGGGCCAAGAGAATTATGGCTACACCTTC
NA,16,TRBJ2-7,NA,TRBV4-1,CASSQEASAFSYEQYF,TGCGCCAGCAGCCAAGAAGCAAGCGCGTTCTCCTACGAGCAGTACTTC
NA,18,TRBJ2-3,TRBD2,TRBV7-9,CASSCTEDTSGNTDTQYF,TGTGCCAGCAGCTGCACGGAGGATACTAGCGGGAACACAGATACGCAGTATTTT
NA,15,TRBJ2-7,TRBD2,TRBV6-1,CASKLVLAGGYEQYF,TGTGCCAGCAAATTAGTGCTAGCGGGAGGTTACGAGCAGTACTTC
NA,17,TRBJ2-1,NA,TRBV11-1,CASSLASRQSSYNEQFF,TGTGCCAGCAGCTTAGCCTCCCGACAGAGCTCCTACAATGAGCAGTTCTTC
few,17,TRBJ2-1,TRBD1,TRBV11-2,CASSLGRTGGPYNEQFF,TGTGCCAGCAGCTTAGGTAGGACAGGGGGCCCCTACAATGAGCAGTTCTTC
NA,14,TRBJ1-2,NA,TRBV27,CASSPTPGPYGYTF,TGTGCCAGCAGTCCAACCCCAGGGCCCTATGGCTACACCTTC
NA,17,TRBJ1-5,TRBD1,TRBV11-2,CASSLALGQGPNQPQHF,TGTGCCAGCAGCTTAGCCCTGGGACAGGGTCCCAATCAGCCCCAGCATTTT
NA,12,TRBJ2-2,NA,TRBV19,CASRADAGELFF,TGTGCCAGTAGAGCGGACGCCGGGGAGCTGTTTTTT
once,15,TRBJ2-5,TRBD2,TRBV19,CASSMKREGQETQYF,TGTGCCAGTAGTATGAAGCGGGAGGGCCAGGAGACCCAGTACTTC
once,13,TRBJ1-5,TRBD1,TRBV27,CASSSTGNQPQHF,TGTGCCAGCAGTTCGACAGGGAATCAGCCCCAGCATTTT
NA,16,TRBJ1-4,TRBD1,TRBV19,CASSIITGGKDEKLFF,TGTGCCAGTAGTATAATCACAGGGGGCAAGGATGAAAAACTGTTTTTT
NA,15,TRBJ2-7,TRBD2,TRBV2,CASSEARGSGSEQYF,TGTGCCAGCAGTGAAGCGCGGGGTAGCGGGAGCGAGCAGTACTTC
NA,16,TRBJ1-4,TRBD1,TRBV10-2,CASSDFHRGINEKLFF,TGCGCCAGCAGTGACTTTCACAGGGGCATTAATGAAAAACTGTTTTTT
few,14,TRBJ1-4,NA,TRBV4-1,CASSQFMSGEKLFF,TGCGCCAGCAGCCAATTCATGAGTGGTGAAAAACTGTTTTTT
few,12,TRBJ1-3,NA,TRBV5-6,CASSLAGNTIYF,TGTGCCAGCAGCCTAGCTGGAAACACCATATATTTT
NA,16,TRBJ2-7,TRBD2,TRBV28,CASRSPGLSGNYEQYF,TGTGCCAGCAGGTCTCCGGGGCTTAGCGGGAATTACGAGCAGTACTTC
few,16,TRBJ2-7,NA,TRBV27,CASSAHSRTVSYEQYF,TGTGCCAGCAGTGCACACTCTCGGACAGTCTCGTACGAGCAGTACTTC
NA,16,TRBJ2-1,TRBD2,TRBV6-5,CASSYASGRNYNEQFF,TGTGCCAGCAGTTACGCTAGCGGGAGGAACTACAATGAGCAGTTCTTC